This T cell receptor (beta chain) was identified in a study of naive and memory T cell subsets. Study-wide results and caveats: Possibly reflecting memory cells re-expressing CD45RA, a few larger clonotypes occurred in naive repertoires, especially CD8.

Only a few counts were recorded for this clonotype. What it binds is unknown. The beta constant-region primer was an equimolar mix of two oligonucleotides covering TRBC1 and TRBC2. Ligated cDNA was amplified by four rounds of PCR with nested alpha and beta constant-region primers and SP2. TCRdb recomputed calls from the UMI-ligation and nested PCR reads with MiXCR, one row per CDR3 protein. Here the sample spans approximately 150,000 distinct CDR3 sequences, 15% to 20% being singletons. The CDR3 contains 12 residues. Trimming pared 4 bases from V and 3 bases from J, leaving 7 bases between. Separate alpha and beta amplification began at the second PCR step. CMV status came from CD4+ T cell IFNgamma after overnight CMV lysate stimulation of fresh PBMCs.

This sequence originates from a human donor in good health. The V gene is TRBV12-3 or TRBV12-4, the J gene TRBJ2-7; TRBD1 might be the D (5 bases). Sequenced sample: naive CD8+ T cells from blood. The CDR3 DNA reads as TGTGCCAGCAGTTCAGGGATCTACGAGCAGTACTTC. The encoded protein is CASSSGIYEQYF.